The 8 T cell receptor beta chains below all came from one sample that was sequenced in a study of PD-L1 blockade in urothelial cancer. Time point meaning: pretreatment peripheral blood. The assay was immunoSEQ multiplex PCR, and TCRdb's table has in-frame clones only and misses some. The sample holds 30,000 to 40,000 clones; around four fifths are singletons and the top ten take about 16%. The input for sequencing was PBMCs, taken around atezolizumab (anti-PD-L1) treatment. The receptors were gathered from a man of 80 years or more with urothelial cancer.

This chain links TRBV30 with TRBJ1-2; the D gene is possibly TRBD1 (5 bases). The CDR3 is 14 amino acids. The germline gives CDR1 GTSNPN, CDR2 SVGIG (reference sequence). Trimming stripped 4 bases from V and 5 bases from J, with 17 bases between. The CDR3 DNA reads TGTGCCTGGATCCAAAGGGGCTCAACTTATGGCTACACCTTC. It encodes CAWIQRGSTYGYTF.

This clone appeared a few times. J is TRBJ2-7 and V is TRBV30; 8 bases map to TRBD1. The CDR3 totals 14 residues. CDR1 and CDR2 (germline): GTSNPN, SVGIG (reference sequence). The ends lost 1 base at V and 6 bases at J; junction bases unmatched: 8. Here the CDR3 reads CAWSANSGGIEQYF. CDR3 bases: TGTGCCTGGAGTGCAAATTCAGGGGGCATCGAGCAGTACTTC.

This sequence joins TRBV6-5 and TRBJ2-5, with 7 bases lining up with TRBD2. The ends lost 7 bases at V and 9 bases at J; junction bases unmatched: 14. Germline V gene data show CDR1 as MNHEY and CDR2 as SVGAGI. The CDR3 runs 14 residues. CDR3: CASNTRGTNGAQYF. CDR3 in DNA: TGTGCCAGCAATACGCGGGGGACCAACGGTGCCCAGTACTTC.

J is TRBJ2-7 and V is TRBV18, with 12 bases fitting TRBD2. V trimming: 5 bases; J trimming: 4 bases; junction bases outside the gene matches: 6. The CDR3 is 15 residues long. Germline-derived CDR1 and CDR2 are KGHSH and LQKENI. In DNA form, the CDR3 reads TGTGCCAGCTCAAAGACTAGCGGGAGTTTGTACGAGCAGTACTTC. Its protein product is CASSKTSGSLYEQYF.

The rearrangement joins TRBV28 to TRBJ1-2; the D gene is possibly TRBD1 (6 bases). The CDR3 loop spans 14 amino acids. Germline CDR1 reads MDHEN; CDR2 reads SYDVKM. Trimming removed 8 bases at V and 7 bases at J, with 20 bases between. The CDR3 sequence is CASVDGGATIGYTF. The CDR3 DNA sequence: TGTGCCAGCGTCGACGGGGGGGCCACTATTGGCTACACCTTC.

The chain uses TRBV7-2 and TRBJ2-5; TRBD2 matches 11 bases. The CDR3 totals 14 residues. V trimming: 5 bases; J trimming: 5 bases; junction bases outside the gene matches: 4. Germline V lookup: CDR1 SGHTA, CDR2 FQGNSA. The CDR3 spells CASSRTSGSETQYF. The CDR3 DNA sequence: TGTGCCAGCAGCCGAACTAGCGGGAGCGAGACCCAGTACTTC.

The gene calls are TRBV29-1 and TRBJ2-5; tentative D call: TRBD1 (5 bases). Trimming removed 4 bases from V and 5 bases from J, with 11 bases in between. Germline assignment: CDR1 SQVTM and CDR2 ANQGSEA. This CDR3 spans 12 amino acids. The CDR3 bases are TGCAGCGTTGGGGCAGGGCGGGAGACCCAGTACTTC. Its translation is CSVGAGRETQYF.

CDR3 nucleotide sequence: TGTGCCAGCAGCGTAGCTACTGGTACCTACGAGCAGTACTTC. Encoded protein: CASSVATGTYEQYF. This chain connects TRBV9 to TRBJ2-7; D is ambiguous. Trimming pared 0 bases from V and 2 bases from J, leaving 9 bases between. The CDR3 loop spans 14 amino acids. Germline V gene lookup returns CDR1 SGDLS and CDR2 YYNGEE.